A single sample gave rise to the 13 T cell receptor beta chains below, sequenced in a study of T-cell reconstitution after alpha-beta-depleted transplantation in children. The library targeted TCRbeta and was prepared with unique molecular identifiers. TCRdb used MiXCR to reprocess the PCR reads, holding one entry per CDR3 protein. The repertoire holds about 110,000 distinct CDR3 sequences, 5.5% to 6.5% seen once, with roughly 25% in the top ten. The sequencing here drew on PBMCs, mostly from graft donor cells, taken 360 days after TCRalphabeta/CD19-depleted stem cell transplant. The receptors derive from a male patient aged 2 to 10 who had a stem cell transplant for acute lymphoblastic leukemia, so the T cells may come from the graft donor.

The J gene is TRBJ1-1, the V gene TRBV9; the match to TRBD1 covers 10 bases. Trimming cost V 7 bases and J 4 bases; bases outside gene matches: 10. The CDR3 contains 15 residues. The germline V gene has CDR1 SGDLS and CDR2 YYNGEE. The CDR3 coding sequence is TGTGCCAGCGGGGGACAGGGGAGAGGGGCCACTGAAGCTTTCTTT. This translates into CASGGQGRGATEAFF.

This clonotype has more than one count but fewer than ten. The chain couples TRBV11-1 to TRBJ2-3; the D gene could be TRBD1 or TRBD2 (5 bases each). Trimming took off 5 bases at V and 8 bases at J, with 14 bases between the two ends. Per the germline V gene, CDR1 is SGHAT and CDR2 is FQDESV (reference sequence). This CDR3 contains 13 residues. CDR3 DNA sequence: TGTGCCAGCAGCGTATACAGGACTGGTACGCAGTATTTT. It codes for CASSVYRTGTQYF.

This clonotype was picked up many times. The CDR3 here is CASSVPSGGNNEQFF. CDR3 DNA: TGTGCCAGCAGCGTACCTAGCGGGGGGAACAATGAGCAGTTCTTC. The V call is TRBV9, the J call TRBJ2-1; 11 positions agree with TRBD2. V shed 1 base and J 5 bases; nucleotides not matched to a gene: 2. Germline CDR1 and CDR2: SGDLS and YYNGEE. This CDR3 has 15 residues.

This clonotype came up a few times. The chain couples TRBV30 to TRBJ2-7; the D is unclear. CDR1 GTSNPN and CDR2 SVGIG come from the germline V gene (reference sequence). Trimming removed 0 bases at V and 4 bases at J, with 4 bases between. There are 11 residues in the CDR3. Here the CDR3 DNA reads TGTGCCTGGAGTGTGAGTTACGAGCAGTACTTC. This gives the protein CAWSVSYEQYF.

A word on this clonotype: This may come from a read error, since a much larger clone is one base off. The genes are TRBV9 and TRBJ2-7; 8 bases map to TRBD1. The CDR3 has 14 amino acids. Germline V lookup: CDR1 SGDLS, CDR2 YYNGEE. Trimming cost V 4 bases and J 2 bases; bases outside gene matches: 5. The CDR3 reads CASSFLDRAYEQYF. In DNA form, the CDR3 reads TGTGCCAGCAGCTTCCTGGACAGGGCCTACGAGCAGTACTTC.

This clonotype has ten or more counts. The chain couples TRBV7-9 to TRBJ2-7, with 9 bases that match TRBD1. This CDR3 is built from 16 residues. V was clipped by 4 bases and J by 5 bases; unmatched bases: 12. Germline V lookup: CDR1 SEHNR, CDR2 FQNEAQ (reference sequence). Written as DNA, the CDR3 is TGTGCCAGCAGCTCTCGAGGGGACAGGGCCTTGAACGAGCAGTACTTC. It yields the protein CASSSRGDRALNEQYF.

This clonotype has a count of ten or more. The chain employs TRBV7-9 and TRBJ2-5; 9 bases line up with TRBD2. The CDR3 has 14 residues. Germline CDR1 is SEHNR and CDR2 is FQNEAQ (reference sequence). The junction had 5 bases not matched to a gene; V was cut back by 5 bases and J by 4 bases. The chain's CDR3 is CASSPVLAGETQYF. As DNA, the CDR3 is TGTGCCAGCAGCCCCGTACTAGCGGGAGAGACCCAGTACTTC.

The chain carries TRBV24-1 and TRBJ2-1; D possibly corresponds to TRBD1 (5 bases). Deletions cut 0 bases from V and 6 bases from J, with 11 bases between. Germline V lookup: CDR1 KGHDR, CDR2 SFDVKD. The CDR3 is made up of 15 amino acids. CDR3 DNA sequence: TGTGCCACCAGTGATTTGAGACAGCGCGGCAATGAGCAGTTCTTC. It translates to CATSDLRQRGNEQFF.

This clonotype showed up many times. The rearrangement joins TRBV6-1 to TRBJ2-7, with TRBD1 identical over 9 bases. After removal of 2 bases from V and 4 bases from J, the junction contained 6 bases not matched to a gene. Germline-derived CDR1 and CDR2 are MNHNS and SASEGT. The CDR3 has 15 amino acids. In DNA, the CDR3 is TGTGCCAGCAGTGAATTCGGGACAGGGCTTTACGAGCAGTACTTC. This sequence encodes CASSEFGTGLYEQYF.

This clonotype was seen repeatedly, ten times or more. V gene TRBV4-3 combines with J gene TRBJ1-6; D unresolved. The CDR3 length is 15 residues. Per germline, CDR1 LGHNA and CDR2 YSLEER. V was trimmed by 1 base and J by 1 base, leaving 5 bases between them. In DNA, the CDR3 is TGCGCCAGCAGCCAAGCACGATCCTATAATTCACCCCTCCACTTT. Its protein is CASSQARSYNSPLHF.

This clonotype has ten or more counts. This chain links TRBV6-6 with TRBJ1-2; D may be TRBD1 (5 bases). V shed 2 bases and J shed 4 bases, with 5 bases lying between them. The germline CDR1 and CDR2 sequences are MNHNY and SVGAGI (reference sequence). The CDR3 sequence is 12 residues long. Here the CDR3 DNA reads TGTGCCAGCAGTTACGGGGGCTATGGCTACACCTTC. It codes for CASSYGGYGYTF.

This clonotype occurred a few times. The J gene is TRBJ2-2, the V gene TRBV15; the match to TRBD2 covers 8 bases. CDR3 length equals 13 residues. Germline V lookup: CDR1 LNHNV, CDR2 YYDKDF (reference sequence). V was pared by 4 bases and J by 6 bases, with 1 base of the junction left unmatched. CDR3 bases: TGTGCCACCAGCATCGGGGGGGCCGGGGAGCTGTTTTTT. Translation gives CATSIGGAGELFF.

This clonotype occurred many times. The chain combines TRBV7-9 with TRBJ2-1; D call uncertain. The V gene's germline CDR1 is SEHNR and CDR2 FQNEAQ (reference sequence). The CDR3 runs 14 residues. V was cut by 2 bases and J by 4 bases, with 9 bases left in between. CDR3 in DNA: TGTGCCAGCAGCTTACGGGCCCGATACAATGAGCAGTTCTTC. Its translation: CASSLRARYNEQFF.